Listed below are T cell receptor beta chains from one sample, sequenced in a study of T cells in Graves' hyperthyroidism and ophthalmopathy. TCRdb independently ran MiXCR on the multiplex PCR reads; one entry per CDR3 protein. The sample shows about 720,000 distinct CDR3 sequences, about 17% of them seen only once. The sequenced material came from blood. The source is a woman between 50 and 59 years old with Graves' hyperthyroidism that later progressed to Graves' ophthalmopathy. CDR3s include the opening cysteine and the closing phenylalanine or tryptophan. Each record gives: D gene, J gene, clone size, V gene, CDR3 DNA, CDR3 protein. The D gene is left open where the match is weak. Rows give clone size only sometimes, using once, few, many, or a class for an expanded clone.

.,TRBJ2-5,.,TRBV11-2,TGTGCCAGCAGCGGACAGGGTCGGGAGGCCCAGTACTTC,CASSGQGREAQYF
.,TRBJ2-7,.,TRBV7-9,TGTGCCAGCAGCCCTCCTGGGGACCCGGACTACGAGCAGTACTTC,CASSPPGDPDYEQYF
TRBD2,TRBJ2-1,few,TRBV7-9,TGTGCCAGCAGTTCCGGCCGGGGGGTTACAAGTGAGCAGTTCTTC,CASSSGRGVTSEQFF
TRBD1,TRBJ2-7,few,TRBV6-1,TGTGCCAGCAGTTTTGGACAGGGCTTCGACGAGCAGTACTTC,CASSFGQGFDEQYF
TRBD2,TRBJ2-5,.,TRBV7-6,TGTGCCAGCGGCCTTAGCGGGGGGGTCTTAGAGACCCAGTACTTC,CASGLSGGVLETQYF
.,TRBJ1-2,.,TRBV20-1,TGCAGTGCTAGAGATCGGGTAGGGGCCGTCTTTGGCTACACCTTC,CSARDRVGAVFGYTF
TRBD2,TRBJ2-3,many,TRBV5-1,TGCGCCAGCAGCATAGGACTAGCGAGGGATACGCAGTATTTT,CASSIGLARDTQYF
.,TRBJ1-2,.,TRBV5-1,TGCGCCAGCAGCTTGTATCCCAACTATGGCTACACCTTC,CASSLYPNYGYTF
.,TRBJ1-6,many,TRBV3-1,TGTGCCAGCAGGCAAAGCGATCGTTCACCCCTCCACTTT,CASRQSDRSPLHF
.,TRBJ1-6,.,TRBV7-2,TGTGCCAGCAGCTGGAGGGAGAGCTCCTATAATTCACCCCTCCACTTT,CASSWRESSYNSPLHF
.,TRBJ2-5,.,TRBV29-1,TGCAGCGCAGACAGTAAACCTAGTCTGGCCCAGTACTTC,CSADSKPSLAQYF
TRBD1,TRBJ1-2,.,TRBV27,TGTGCCAGCAGTTTTTCGTCAGGGGGCGTAGGCTACACCTTC,CASSFSSGGVGYTF
.,TRBJ1-1,many,TRBV4-1,TGCGCCAGCAGCCAAGAGTCTGGCCAGAACACTGAAGCTTTCTTT,CASSQESGQNTEAFF
TRBD2,TRBJ2-5,.,TRBV12-3/TRBV12-4,TGTGCCAGCAGTTTTTTACTAGCGGGAGTAGAGACCCAGTACTTC,CASSFLLAGVETQYF
.,TRBJ1-1,few,TRBV4-1,TGCGCCAGCAGCCAAGATTTTAAAGCTTTCTTT,CASSQDFKAFF
TRBD1,TRBJ1-2,few,TRBV7-2,TGTGCCAGCAGCTTTAGGGGGCATGACGGCTACACCTTC,CASSFRGHDGYTF
.,TRBJ1-4,many,TRBV18,TGTGCCAGCTCACCATCAATCCCGGCAGATGAAAAACTGTTTTTT,CASSPSIPADEKLFF
TRBD2,TRBJ2-1,few,TRBV19,TGTGCCAGTAGTATAGTTGTGACTAGCGGGGGGAGCTCCTACAATGAGCAGTTCTTC,CASSIVVTSGGSSYNEQFF
TRBD2,TRBJ2-3,.,TRBV11-2,TGTGTCAGCAGCTTTCCTCAGCGGGGGGCTCCCACAGATACGCAGTATTTT,CVSSFPQRGAPTDTQYF
TRBD1,TRBJ1-6,many,TRBV5-1,TGCGCCAGCAGCTTGGCCCCCACAGGGGTCTATAATTCACCCCTCCACTTT,CASSLAPTGVYNSPLHF
.,TRBJ2-3,many,TRBV13,TGTGCCAGCAGCTTAGCGGCGACGGGGTTCGGGGATACGCAGTATTTT,CASSLAATGFGDTQYF
.,TRBJ2-7,few,TRBV7-9,TGTGCCAGCACTCACGGGGGAAGCTCCTACGAGCAGTACTTC,CASTHGGSSYEQYF
.,TRBJ2-2,few,TRBV20-1,TGCAGTGCTCCAAGACCAGGGTACACCGGGGAGCTGTTTTTT,CSAPRPGYTGELFF
.,TRBJ2-1,few,TRBV5-1,TGCGCCAGCTACCCCCCAGGGGTTCGCAATGAGCAGTTCTTC,CASYPPGVRNEQFF
.,TRBJ1-6,few,TRBV7-9,TGTGCCAGCAGCTTACCCCGATTACCCCTCCACTTT,CASSLPRLPLHF
TRBD2,TRBJ2-3,.,TRBV12-3/TRBV12-4,TGTGCCAGCAGTCCCGGGGGGATGGGGGGCACAGATACGCAGTATTTT,CASSPGGMGGTDTQYF
.,TRBJ1-6,.,TRBV2,TGTGCCAGCAGTGACGGCGGGAATAATTCACCCCTCCACTTT,CASSDGGNNSPLHF
TRBD2,TRBJ2-3,.,TRBV20-1,TGCAGTGCTCCGACTAGCGGGGGGGCCAGAGATACGCAGTATTTT,CSAPTSGGARDTQYF
TRBD2,TRBJ2-2,many,TRBV6-6,TGTGCCAGCAGTTACCAGGGACTAGCGGGGGCGACGAACACCGGGGAGCTGTTTTTT,CASSYQGLAGATNTGELFF
.,TRBJ2-3,many,TRBV28,TGTGCCAGCAGCGAACCATCCACAGATACGCAGTATTTT,CASSEPSTDTQYF
.,TRBJ2-5,few,TRBV10-3,TGTGCCACCCAGGGGCAAGAGACCCAGTACTTC,CATQGQETQYF
TRBD1,TRBJ2-2,.,TRBV19,TGTGCCAGTAGTGTACAGGGGGCCGGCGGGGAGCTGTTTTTT,CASSVQGAGGELFF
TRBD1,TRBJ1-4,.,TRBV7-9,TGTGCCAGCAGCTTGACAGGGTGGGATGAAAAACTGTTTTTT,CASSLTGWDEKLFF
.,TRBJ2-1,few,TRBV6-6,TGTGCCAGCAGTTACTACGAGGGTAGCTCCTACAATGAGCAGTTCTTC,CASSYYEGSSYNEQFF
.,TRBJ2-2,.,TRBV7-9,TGTGCCAGCAGCTTATACGGGGGCAGGACCGGGGAGCTGTTTTTT,CASSLYGGRTGELFF
.,TRBJ1-1,many,TRBV19,TGTGCCAGTAGTAACCCAAGTCGGAACACTGAAGCTTTCTTT,CASSNPSRNTEAFF
TRBD1,TRBJ2-5,few,TRBV29-1,TGCAGCGTTGACCCTGGGCAGGGGGCTAGAGAGACCCAGTACTTC,CSVDPGQGARETQYF
TRBD2,TRBJ2-3,.,TRBV27,TGTGCCAGCAGTACATACGGGGGGTCGTACACAGATACGCAGTATTTT,CASSTYGGSYTDTQYF
.,TRBJ1-2,few,TRBV6-1,TGTGCCAGCACCGGGGGGGGGCATGGCTACACCTTC,CASTGGGHGYTF
.,TRBJ2-5,.,TRBV15,TGTGCCACCGCGAAACGGGAGACCCAGTACTTC,CATAKRETQYF
TRBD2,TRBJ2-3,.,TRBV7-9,TGTGCCAGCAGCTCGTTACAACTAGCGGGGGAACCCACAGATACGCAGTATTTT,CASSSLQLAGEPTDTQYF
TRBD2,TRBJ2-1,many,TRBV2,TGTGCCAGCAGACAGCGGGGGGCCAGCTCCTACAATGAGCAGTTCTTC,CASRQRGASSYNEQFF
.,TRBJ1-5,many,TRBV2,TGTGCCAGCAGTGGAGGGTTACAGCCCCAGCATTTT,CASSGGLQPQHF
.,TRBJ1-5,.,TRBV20-1,TGCAGTGCTAGAGATTTTAGGACCGAGAGTAGCAATCAGCCCCAGCATTTT,CSARDFRTESSNQPQHF
TRBD1,TRBJ1-2,many,TRBV3-1,TGTGCCAGCAGAAGACAGGGATCGAACTATGGCTACACCTTC,CASRRQGSNYGYTF
.,TRBJ2-2,many,TRBV12-5,TGTGCTAGTGGTTTGGCCCCCTCCGGGCAGATGAACACCGGGGAGCTGTTTTTT,CASGLAPSGQMNTGELFF
.,TRBJ2-1,many,TRBV18,TGTGCCAGCTCACCAGTGGGGCAGAAGGACAATGAGCAGTTCTTC,CASSPVGQKDNEQFF
TRBD1,TRBJ1-1,many,TRBV15,TGTGCCACCAGCAGAGAACGACAGGGGGCCACTGAAGCTTTCTTT,CATSRERQGATEAFF